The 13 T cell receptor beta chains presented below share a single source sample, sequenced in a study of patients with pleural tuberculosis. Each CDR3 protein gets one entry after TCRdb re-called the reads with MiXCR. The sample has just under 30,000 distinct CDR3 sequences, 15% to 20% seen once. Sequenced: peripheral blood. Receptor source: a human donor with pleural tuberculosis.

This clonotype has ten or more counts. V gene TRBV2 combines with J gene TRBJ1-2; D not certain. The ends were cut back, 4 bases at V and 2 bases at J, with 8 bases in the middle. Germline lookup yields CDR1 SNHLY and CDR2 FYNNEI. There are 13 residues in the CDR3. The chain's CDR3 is CASSVEQNYGYTF. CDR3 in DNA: TGTGCCAGCAGTGTAGAACAGAACTATGGCTACACCTTC.

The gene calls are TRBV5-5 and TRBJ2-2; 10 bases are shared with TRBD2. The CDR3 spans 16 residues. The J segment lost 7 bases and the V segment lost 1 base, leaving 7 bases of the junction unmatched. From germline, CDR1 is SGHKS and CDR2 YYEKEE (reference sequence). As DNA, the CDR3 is TGTGCCAGCAGCTTGTGGGCTAGCGGGAGTGGCGGGGAGCTGTTTTTT. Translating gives CASSLWASGSGGELFF.

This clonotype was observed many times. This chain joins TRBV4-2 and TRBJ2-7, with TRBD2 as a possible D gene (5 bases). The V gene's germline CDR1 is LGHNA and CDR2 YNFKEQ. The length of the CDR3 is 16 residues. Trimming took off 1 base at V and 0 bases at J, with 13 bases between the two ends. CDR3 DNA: TGTGCCAGCAGCCAAGCCGGGAAGGGTAGCTCCTACGAGCAGTACTTC. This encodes CASSQAGKGSSYEQYF.

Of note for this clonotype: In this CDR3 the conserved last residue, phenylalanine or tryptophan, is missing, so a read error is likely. The CDR3 sequence is CASSIDRPGSSYNEQFL. DNA of the CDR3: TGTGCCAGTAGTATAGATCGGCCAGGAAGCTCCTACAATGAGCAGTTCCTC. The V and J genes are TRBV19 and TRBJ2-1; D not resolved. Germline CDR1 LNHDA, CDR2 SQIVND (reference sequence). Trimming took off 0 bases at V and 0 bases at J, with 12 bases between the two ends. This CDR3 region has 17 residues.

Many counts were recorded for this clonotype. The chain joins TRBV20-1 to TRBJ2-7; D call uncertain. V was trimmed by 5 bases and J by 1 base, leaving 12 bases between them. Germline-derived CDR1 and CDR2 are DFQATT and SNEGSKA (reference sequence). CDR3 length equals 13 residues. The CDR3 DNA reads TGCAGTGCTGCTCTTTCAGTATCCTACGAGCAGTACTTC. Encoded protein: CSAALSVSYEQYF.

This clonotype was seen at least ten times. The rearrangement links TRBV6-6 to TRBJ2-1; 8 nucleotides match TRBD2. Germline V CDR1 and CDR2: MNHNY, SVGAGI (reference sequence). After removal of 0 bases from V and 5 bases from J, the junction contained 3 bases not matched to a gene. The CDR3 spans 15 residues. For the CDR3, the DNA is TGTGCCAGCAGTTACTCTAGCGGGATAAACAATGAGCAGTTCTTC. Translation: CASSYSSGINNEQFF.

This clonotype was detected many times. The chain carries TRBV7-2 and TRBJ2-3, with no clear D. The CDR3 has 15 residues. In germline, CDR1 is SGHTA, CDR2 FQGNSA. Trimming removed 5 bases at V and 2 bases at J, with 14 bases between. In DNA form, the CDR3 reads TGTGCCAGCAGCCCTAGGTTGAGCCTCACAGATACGCAGTATTTT. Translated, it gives CASSPRLSLTDTQYF.

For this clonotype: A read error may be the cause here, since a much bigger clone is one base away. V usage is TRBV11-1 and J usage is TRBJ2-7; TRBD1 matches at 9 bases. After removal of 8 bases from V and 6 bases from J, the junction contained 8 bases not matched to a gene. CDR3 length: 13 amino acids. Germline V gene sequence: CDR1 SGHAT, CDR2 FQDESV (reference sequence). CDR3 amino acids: CASGRDRVTEQYF. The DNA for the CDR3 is TGTGCCAGCGGCCGGGACAGGGTTACCGAGCAGTACTTC.

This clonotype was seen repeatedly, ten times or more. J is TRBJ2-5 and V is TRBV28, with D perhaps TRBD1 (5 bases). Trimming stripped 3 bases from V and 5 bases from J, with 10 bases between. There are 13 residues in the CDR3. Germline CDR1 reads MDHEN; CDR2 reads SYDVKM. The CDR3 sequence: CASSLTAGETQYF. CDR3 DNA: TGTGCCAGCAGTTTGACCGCAGGGGAGACCCAGTACTTC.

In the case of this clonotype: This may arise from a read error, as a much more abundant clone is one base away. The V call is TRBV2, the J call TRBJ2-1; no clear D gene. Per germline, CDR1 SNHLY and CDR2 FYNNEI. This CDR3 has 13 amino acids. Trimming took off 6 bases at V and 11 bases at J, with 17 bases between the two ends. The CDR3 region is CASRMDGSNQQFF. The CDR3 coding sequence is TGTGCCAGCAGGATGGACGGGTCGAATCAGCAGTTCTTC.

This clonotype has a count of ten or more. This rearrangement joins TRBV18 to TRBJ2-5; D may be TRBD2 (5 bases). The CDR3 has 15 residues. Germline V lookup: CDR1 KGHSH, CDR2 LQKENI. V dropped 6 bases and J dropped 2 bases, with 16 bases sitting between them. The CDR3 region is CASSPTTGLQETQYF. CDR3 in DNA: TGTGCCAGCTCCCCCACTACCGGACTTCAAGAGACCCAGTACTTC.

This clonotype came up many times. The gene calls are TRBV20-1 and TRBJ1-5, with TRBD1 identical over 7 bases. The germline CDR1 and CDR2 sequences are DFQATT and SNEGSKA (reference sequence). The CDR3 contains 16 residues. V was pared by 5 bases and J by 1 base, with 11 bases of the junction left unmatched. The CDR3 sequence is CSARPRDRSSNQPQHF. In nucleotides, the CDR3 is TGCAGTGCTCGCCCCAGGGACAGATCAAGCAATCAGCCCCAGCATTTT.

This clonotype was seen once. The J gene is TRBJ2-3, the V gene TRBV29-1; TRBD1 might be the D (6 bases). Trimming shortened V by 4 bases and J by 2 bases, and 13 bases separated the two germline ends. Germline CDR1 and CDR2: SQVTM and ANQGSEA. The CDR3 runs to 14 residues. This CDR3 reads CSVGATGLTDTQYF. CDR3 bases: TGCAGCGTTGGGGCGACAGGCCTCACAGATACGCAGTATTTT.